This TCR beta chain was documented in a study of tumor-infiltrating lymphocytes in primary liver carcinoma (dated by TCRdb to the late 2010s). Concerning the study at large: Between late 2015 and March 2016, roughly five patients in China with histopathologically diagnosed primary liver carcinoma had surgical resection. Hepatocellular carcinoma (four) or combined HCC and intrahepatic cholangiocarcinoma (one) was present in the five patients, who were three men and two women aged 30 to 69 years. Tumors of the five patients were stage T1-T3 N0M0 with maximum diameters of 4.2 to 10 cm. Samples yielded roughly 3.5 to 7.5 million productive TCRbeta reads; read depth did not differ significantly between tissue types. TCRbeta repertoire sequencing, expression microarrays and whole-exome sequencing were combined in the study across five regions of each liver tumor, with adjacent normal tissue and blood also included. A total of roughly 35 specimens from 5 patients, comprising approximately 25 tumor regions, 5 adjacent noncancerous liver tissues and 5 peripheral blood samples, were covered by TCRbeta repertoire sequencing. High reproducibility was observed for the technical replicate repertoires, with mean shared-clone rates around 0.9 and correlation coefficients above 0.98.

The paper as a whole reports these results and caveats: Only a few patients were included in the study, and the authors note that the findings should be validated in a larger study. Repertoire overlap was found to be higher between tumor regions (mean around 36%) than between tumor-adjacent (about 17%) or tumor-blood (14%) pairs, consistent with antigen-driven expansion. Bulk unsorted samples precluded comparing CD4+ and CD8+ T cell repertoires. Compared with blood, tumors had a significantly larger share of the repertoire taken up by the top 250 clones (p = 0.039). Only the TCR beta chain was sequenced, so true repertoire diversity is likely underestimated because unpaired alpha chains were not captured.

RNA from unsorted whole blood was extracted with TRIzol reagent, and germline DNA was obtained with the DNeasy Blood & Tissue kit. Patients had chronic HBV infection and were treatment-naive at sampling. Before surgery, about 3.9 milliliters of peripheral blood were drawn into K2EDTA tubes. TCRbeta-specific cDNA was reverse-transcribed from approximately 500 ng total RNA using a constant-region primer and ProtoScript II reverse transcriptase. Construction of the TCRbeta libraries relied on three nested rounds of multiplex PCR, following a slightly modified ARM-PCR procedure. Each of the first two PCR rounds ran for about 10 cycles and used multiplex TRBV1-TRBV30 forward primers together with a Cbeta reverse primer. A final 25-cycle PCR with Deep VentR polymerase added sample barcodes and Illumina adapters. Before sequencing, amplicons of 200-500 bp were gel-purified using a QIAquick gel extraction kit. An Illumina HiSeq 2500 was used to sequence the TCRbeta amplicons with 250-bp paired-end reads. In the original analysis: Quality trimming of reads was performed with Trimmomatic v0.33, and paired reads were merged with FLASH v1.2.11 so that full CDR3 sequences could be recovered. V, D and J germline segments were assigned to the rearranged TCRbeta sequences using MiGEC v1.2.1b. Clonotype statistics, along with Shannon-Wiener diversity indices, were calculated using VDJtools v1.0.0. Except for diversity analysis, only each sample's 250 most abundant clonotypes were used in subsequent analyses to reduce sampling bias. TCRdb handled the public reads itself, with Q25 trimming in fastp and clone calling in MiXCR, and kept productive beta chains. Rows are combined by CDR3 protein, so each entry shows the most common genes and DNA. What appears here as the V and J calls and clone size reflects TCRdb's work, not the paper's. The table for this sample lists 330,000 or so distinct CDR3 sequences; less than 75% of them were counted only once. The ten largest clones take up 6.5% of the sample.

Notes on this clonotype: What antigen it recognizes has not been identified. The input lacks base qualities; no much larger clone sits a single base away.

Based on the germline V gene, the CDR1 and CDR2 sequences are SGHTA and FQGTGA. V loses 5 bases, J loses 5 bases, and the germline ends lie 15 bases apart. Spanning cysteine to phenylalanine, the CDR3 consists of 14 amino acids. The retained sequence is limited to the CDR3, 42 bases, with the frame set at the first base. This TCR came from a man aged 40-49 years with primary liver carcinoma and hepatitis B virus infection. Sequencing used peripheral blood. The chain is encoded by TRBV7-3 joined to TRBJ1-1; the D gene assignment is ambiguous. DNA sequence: TGTGCCAGCAGCGCTGGACGCCGAGGGACTGAAGCTTTCTTT. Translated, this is CASSAGRRGTEAFF.